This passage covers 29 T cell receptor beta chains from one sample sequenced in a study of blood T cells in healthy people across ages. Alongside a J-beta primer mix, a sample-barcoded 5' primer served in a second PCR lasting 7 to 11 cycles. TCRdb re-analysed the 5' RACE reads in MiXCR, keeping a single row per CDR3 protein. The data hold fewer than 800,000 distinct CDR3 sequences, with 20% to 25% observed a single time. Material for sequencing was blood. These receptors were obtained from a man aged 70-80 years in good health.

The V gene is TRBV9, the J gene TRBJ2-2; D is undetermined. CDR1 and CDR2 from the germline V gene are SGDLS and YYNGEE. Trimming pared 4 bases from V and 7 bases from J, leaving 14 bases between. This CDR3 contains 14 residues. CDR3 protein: CASSFRVDGGELFF. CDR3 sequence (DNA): TGTGCCAGCAGCTTTAGGGTAGATGGCGGGGAGCTGTTTTTT.

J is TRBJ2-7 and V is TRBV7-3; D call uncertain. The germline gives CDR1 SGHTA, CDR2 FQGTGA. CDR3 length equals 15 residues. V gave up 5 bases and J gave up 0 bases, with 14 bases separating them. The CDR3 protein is CASSTPDGLSYEQYF. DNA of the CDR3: TGTGCCAGCAGCACCCCGGACGGCCTCTCCTACGAGCAGTACTTC.

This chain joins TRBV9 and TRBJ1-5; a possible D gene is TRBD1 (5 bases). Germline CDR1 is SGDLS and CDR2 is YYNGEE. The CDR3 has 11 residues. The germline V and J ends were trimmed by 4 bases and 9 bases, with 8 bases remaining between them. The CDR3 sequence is CASSPGGPQHF. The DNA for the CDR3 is TGTGCCAGCAGCCCGGGGGGGCCCCAGCATTTT.

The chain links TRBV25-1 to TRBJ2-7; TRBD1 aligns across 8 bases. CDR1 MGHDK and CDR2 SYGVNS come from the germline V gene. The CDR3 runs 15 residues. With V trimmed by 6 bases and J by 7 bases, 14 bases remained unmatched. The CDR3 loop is CASSVGTGGMGEQYF. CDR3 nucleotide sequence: TGTGCCAGCAGCGTCGGGACAGGCGGTATGGGGGAGCAGTACTTC.

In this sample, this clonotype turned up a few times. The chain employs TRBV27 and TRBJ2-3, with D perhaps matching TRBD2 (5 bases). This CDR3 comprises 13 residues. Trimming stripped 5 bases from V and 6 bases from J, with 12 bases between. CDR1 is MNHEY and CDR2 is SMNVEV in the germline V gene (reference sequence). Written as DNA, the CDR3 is TGTGCCAGCAGTCCCGGACTGCGGGATACGCAGTATTTT. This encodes CASSPGLRDTQYF.

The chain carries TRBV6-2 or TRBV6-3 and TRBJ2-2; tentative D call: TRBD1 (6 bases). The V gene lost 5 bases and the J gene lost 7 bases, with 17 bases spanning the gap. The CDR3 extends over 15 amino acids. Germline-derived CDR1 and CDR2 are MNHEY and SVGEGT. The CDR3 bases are TGTGCCAGCAGTCGGGACACCCCCAGGTTCGGGGAGCTGTTTTTT. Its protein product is CASSRDTPRFGELFF.

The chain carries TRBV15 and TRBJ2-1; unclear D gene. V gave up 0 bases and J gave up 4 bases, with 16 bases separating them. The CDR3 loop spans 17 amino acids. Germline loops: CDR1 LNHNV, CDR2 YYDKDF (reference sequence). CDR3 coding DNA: TGTGCCACCAGCAGAGATCTTGACGCTAGAGGTTACAATGAGCAGTTCTTC. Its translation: CATSRDLDARGYNEQFF.

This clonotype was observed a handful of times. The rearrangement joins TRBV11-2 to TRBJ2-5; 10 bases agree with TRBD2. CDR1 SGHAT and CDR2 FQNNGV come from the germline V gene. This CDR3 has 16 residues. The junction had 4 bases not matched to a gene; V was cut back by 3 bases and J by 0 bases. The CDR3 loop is CASSFSGLADQETQYF. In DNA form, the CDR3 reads TGTGCCAGCAGCTTTTCCGGACTAGCGGACCAAGAGACCCAGTACTTC.

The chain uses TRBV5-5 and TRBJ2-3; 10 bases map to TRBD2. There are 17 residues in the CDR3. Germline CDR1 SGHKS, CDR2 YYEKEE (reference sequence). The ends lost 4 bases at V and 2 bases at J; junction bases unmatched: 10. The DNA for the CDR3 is TGTGCCAGCAGCCACAGCGGGAGGGCCTTGGTCACAGATACGCAGTATTTT. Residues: CASSHSGRALVTDTQYF.

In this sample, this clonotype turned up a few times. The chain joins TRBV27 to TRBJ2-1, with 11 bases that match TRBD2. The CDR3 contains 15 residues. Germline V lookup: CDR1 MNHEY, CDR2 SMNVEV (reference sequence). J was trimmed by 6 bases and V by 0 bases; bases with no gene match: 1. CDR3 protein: CASSLSGLAVNEQFF. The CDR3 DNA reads TGTGCCAGCAGTTTATCGGGACTAGCGGTCAATGAGCAGTTCTTC.

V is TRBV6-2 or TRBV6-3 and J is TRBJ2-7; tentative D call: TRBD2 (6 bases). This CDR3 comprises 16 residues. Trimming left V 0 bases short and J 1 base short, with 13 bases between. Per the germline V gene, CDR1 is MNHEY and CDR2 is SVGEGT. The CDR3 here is CASSYSNEEGSYEQYF. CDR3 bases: TGTGCCAGCAGTTACTCGAATGAGGAGGGATCCTACGAGCAGTACTTC.

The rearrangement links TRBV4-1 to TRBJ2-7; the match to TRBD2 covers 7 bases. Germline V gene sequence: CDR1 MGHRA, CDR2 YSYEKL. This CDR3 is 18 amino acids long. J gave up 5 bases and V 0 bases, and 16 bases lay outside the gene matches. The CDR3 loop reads CASSQDDLGTTLWNEQYF. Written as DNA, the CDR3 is TGCGCCAGCAGCCAAGACGACCTCGGGACTACTCTTTGGAACGAGCAGTACTTC.

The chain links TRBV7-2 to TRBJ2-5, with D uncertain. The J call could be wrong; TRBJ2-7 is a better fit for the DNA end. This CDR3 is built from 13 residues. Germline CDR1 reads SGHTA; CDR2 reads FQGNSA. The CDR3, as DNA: TGTGCCAGCACCTTGGACGTCTCCTACGAGCAGTACTTC. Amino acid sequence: CASTLDVSYEQYF.

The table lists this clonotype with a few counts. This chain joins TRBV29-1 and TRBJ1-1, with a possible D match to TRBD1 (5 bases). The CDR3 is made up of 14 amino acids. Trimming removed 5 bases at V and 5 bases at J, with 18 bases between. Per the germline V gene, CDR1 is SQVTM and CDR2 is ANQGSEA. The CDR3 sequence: CSVYFSSGGTEAFF. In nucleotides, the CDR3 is TGCAGCGTTTATTTCTCGAGTGGGGGAACTGAAGCTTTCTTT.

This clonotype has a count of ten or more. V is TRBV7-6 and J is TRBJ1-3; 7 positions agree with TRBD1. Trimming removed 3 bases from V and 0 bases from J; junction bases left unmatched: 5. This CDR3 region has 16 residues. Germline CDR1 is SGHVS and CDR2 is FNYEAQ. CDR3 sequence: CASSLGTADSGNTIYF. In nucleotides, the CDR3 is TGTGCCAGCAGCTTGGGGACAGCAGACTCTGGAAACACCATATATTTT.

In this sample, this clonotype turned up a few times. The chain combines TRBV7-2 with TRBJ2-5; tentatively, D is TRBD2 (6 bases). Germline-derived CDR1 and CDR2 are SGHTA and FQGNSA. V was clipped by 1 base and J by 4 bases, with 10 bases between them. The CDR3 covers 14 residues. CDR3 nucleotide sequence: TGTGCCAGCAGCTTAGACTTTAGCGGAGAGACCCAGTACTTC. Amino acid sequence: CASSLDFSGETQYF.

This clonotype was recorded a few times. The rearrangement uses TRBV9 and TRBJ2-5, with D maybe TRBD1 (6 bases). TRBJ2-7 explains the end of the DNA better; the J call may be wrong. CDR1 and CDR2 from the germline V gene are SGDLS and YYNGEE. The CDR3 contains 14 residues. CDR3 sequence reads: CASSVGTEAHEQYF. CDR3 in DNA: TGTGCCAGCAGCGTAGGGACAGAGGCGCACGAGCAGTACTTC.

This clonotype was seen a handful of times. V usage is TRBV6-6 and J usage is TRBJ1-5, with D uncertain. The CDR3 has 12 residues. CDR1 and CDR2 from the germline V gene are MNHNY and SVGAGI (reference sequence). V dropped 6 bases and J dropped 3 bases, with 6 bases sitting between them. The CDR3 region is CASREPNQPQHF. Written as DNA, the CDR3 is TGTGCCAGCAGAGAACCCAATCAGCCCCAGCATTTT.

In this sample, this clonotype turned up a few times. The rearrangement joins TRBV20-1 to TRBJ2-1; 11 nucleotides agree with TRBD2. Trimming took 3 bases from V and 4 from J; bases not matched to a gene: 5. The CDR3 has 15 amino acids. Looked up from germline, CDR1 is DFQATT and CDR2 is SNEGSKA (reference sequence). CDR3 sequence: CSAREPSGRYNEQFF. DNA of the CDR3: TGCAGTGCTAGGGAGCCTAGCGGGAGGTACAATGAGCAGTTCTTC.

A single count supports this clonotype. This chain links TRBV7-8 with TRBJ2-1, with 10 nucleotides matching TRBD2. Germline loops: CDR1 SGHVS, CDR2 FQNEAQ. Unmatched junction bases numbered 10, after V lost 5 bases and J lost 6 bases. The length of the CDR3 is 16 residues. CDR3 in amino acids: CASSLRSGTSVNEQFF. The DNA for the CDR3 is TGTGCCAGCAGCCTAAGGTCCGGGACTAGCGTCAATGAGCAGTTCTTC.

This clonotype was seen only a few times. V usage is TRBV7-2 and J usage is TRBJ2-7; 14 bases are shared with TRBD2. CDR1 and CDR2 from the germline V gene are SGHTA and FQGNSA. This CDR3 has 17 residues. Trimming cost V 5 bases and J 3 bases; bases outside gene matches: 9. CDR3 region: CASSAHLGLAGGYEQYF. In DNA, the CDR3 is TGTGCCAGCAGCGCCCACCTCGGACTAGCGGGGGGCTACGAGCAGTACTTC.

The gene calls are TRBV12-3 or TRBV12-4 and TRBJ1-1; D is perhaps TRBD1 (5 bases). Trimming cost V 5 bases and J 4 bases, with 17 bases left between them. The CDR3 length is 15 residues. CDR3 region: CASSQGTGRVTEAFF. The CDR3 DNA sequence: TGTGCCAGCAGTCAGGGCACCGGGAGGGTCACTGAAGCTTTCTTT.

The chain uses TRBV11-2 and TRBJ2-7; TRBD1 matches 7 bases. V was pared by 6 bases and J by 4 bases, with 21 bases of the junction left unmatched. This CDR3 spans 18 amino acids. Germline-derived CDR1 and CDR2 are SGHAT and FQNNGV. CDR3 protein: CASSNKNRGRADFYEQYF. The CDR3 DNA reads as TGTGCCAGCAGTAACAAAAACAGGGGACGGGCGGATTTTTACGAGCAGTACTTC.

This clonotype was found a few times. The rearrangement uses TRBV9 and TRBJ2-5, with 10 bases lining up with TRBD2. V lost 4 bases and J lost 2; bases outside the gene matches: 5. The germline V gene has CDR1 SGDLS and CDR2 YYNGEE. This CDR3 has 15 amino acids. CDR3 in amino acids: CASSPSGRVQETQYF. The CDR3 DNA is TGTGCCAGCAGCCCTAGCGGGAGAGTTCAAGAGACCCAGTACTTC.

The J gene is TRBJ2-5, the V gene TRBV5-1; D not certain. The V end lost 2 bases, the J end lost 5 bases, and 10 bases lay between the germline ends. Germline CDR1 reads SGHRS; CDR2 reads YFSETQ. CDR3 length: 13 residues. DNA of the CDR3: TGCGCCAGCAGCTTCACAGACCCGGAGACCCAGTACTTC. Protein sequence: CASSFTDPETQYF.

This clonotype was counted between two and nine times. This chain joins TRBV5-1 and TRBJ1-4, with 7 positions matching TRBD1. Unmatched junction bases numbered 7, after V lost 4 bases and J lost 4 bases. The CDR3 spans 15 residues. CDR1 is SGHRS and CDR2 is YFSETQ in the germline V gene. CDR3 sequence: CASSRAGQSNEKLFF. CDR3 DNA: TGCGCCAGCAGCCGCGCGGGACAGAGTAATGAAAAACTGTTTTTT.

The CDR3 nucleotides are TGTGCCAGCAGTTTAGCCACCCCAATCTCTGGAAACACCATATATTTT. Translating it yields CASSLATPISGNTIYF. The genes are TRBV12-3 or TRBV12-4 and TRBJ1-3; D call uncertain. V lost 0 bases, J lost 0 bases, and 9 bases lay in between. The CDR3 contains 16 residues.

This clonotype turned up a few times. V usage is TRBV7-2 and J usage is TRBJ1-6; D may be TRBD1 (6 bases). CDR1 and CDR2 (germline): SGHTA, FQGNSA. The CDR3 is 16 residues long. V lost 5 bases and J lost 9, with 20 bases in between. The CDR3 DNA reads TGTGCCAGCAGCCTGACTACCTCAGGGGTTCTTTCACCCCTCCACTTT. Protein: CASSLTTSGVLSPLHF.

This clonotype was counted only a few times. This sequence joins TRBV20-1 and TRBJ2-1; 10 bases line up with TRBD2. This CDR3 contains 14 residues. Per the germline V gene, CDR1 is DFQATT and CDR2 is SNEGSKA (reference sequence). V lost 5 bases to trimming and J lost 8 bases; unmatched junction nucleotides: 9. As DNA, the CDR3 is TGCAGTGCTTCTTCGGGACTAGCGTTAGATGAGCAGTTCTTC. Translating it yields CSASSGLALDEQFF.